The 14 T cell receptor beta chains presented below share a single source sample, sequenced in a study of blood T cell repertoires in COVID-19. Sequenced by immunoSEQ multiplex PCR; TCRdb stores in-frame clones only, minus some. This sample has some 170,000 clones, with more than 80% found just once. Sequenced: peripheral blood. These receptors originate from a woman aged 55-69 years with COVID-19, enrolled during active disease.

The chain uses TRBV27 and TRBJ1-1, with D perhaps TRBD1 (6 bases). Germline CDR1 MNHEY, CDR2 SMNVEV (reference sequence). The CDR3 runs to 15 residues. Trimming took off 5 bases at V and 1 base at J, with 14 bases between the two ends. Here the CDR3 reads CASSPRRTANTEAFF. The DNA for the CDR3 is TGTGCCAGCAGTCCCCGACGGACAGCGAACACTGAAGCTTTCTTT.

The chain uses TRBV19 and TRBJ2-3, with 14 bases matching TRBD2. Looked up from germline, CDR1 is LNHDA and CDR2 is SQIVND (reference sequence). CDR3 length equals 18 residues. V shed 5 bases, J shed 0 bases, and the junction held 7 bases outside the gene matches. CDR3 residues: CASSHGLAGGFSTDTQYF. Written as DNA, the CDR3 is TGTGCCAGTAGTCATGGACTAGCGGGGGGCTTTAGCACAGATACGCAGTATTTT.

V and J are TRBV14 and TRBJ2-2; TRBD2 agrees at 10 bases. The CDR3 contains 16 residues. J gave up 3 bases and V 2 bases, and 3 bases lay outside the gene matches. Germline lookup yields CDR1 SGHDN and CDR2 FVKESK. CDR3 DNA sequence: TGTGCCAGCAGCCAACTAGGGACTAGCGACACCGGGGAGCTGTTTTTT. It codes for CASSQLGTSDTGELFF.

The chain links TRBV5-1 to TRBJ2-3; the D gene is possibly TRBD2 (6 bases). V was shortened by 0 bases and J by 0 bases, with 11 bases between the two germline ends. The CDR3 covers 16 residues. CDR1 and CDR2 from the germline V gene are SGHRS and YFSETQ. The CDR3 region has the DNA TGCGCCAGCAGCTTGGCCCTCGGGGGTAGCACAGATACGCAGTATTTT. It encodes CASSLALGGSTDTQYF. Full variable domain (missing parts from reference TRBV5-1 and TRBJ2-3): KAGVTQTPRYLIKTRGQQVTLSCSPISGHRSVSWYQQTPGQGLQFLFEYFSETQRNKGNFPGRFSGRQFSNSRSEMNVSTLELGDSALYLCASSLALGGSTDTQYFGPGTRLTVL.

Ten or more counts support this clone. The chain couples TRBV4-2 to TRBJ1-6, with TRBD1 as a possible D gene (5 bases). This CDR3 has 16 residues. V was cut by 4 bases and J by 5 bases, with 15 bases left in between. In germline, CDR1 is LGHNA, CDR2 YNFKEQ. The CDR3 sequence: CASSLNGAGNNSPLHF. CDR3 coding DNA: TGTGCCAGCAGCCTGAATGGGGCAGGTAATAATTCACCCCTCCACTTT.

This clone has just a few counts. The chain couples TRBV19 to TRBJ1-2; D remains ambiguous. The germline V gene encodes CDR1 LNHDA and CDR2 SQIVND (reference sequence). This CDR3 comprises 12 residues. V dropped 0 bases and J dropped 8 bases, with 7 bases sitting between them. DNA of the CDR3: TGTGCCAGTAGTATAGAAATGGGCGGCTACACCTTC. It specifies CASSIEMGGYTF.

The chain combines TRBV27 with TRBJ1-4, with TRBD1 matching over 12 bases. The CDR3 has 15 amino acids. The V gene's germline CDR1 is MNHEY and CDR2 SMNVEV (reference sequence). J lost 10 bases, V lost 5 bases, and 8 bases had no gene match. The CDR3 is CASSTGTGGGGKLFF. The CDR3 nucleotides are TGTGCCAGCAGTACCGGGACAGGGGGCGGAGGAAAACTGTTTTTT. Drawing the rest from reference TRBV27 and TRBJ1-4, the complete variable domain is EAQVTQNPRYLITVTGKKLTVTCSQNMNHEYMSWYRQDPGLGLRQIYYSMNVEVTDKGDVPEGYKVSRKEKRNFPLILESPSPNQTSLYFCASSTGTGGGGKLFFGSGTQLSVL.

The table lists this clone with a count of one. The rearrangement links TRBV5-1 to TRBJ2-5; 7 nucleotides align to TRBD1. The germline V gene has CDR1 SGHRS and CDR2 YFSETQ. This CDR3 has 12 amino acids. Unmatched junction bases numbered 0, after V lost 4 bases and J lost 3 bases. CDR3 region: CASSDREETQYF. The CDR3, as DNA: TGCGCCAGCAGCGACAGGGAAGAGACCCAGTACTTC.

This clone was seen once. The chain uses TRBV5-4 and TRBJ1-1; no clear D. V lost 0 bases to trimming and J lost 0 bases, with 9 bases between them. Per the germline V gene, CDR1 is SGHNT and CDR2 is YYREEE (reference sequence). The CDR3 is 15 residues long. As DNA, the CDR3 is TGTGCCAGCAGCTTGGTGGGAGCCATGAACACTGAAGCTTTCTTT. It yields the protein CASSLVGAMNTEAFF.

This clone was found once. For the CDR3, the DNA is TGTGCCAGCAGTGAACAAGGGGTCGGCAATCAGCCCCAGCATTTT. It codes for CASSEQGVGNQPQHF. V and J are TRBV6-1 and TRBJ1-5, with D possibly TRBD1 on 5 matching bases. CDR1 is MNHNS and CDR2 is SASEGT in the germline V gene. V shed 2 bases and J shed 2 bases, with 10 bases lying between them. The CDR3 has 15 amino acids.

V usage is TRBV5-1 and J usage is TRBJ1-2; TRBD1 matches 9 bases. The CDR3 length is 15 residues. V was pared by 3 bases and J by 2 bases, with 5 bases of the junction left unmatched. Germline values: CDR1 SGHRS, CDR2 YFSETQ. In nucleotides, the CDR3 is TGCGCCAGCAGCTACGGGACAGGGATGAACTATGGCTACACCTTC. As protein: CASSYGTGMNYGYTF.

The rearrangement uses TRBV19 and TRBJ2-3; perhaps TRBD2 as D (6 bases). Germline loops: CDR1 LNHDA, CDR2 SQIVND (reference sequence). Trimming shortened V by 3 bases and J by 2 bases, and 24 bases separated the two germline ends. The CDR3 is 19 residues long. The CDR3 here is CASSISASGFRTNTDTQYF. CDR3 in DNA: TGTGCCAGTAGTATCTCAGCGAGCGGGTTCCGTACGAACACAGATACGCAGTATTTT. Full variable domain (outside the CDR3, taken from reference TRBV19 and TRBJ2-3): DGGITQSPKYLFRKEGQNVTLSCEQNLNHDAMYWYRQDPGQGLRLIYYSQIVNDFQKGDIAEGYSVSREKKESFPLTVTSAQKNPTAFYLCASSISASGFRTNTDTQYFGPGTRLTVL.

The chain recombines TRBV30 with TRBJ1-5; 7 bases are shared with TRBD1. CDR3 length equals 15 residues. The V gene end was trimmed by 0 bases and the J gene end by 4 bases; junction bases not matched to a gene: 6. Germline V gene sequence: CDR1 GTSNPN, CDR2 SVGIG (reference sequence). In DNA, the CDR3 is TGTGCCTGGAGTGTCCCGGGACAGACGAATCAGCCCCAGCATTTT. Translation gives CAWSVPGQTNQPQHF. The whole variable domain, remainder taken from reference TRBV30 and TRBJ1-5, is SQTIHQWPATLVQPVGSPLSLECTVEGTSNPNLYWYRQAAGRGLQLLFYSVGIGQISSEVPQNLSASRPQDRQFILSSKKLLLSDSGFYLCAWSVPGQTNQPQHFGDGTRLSIL.

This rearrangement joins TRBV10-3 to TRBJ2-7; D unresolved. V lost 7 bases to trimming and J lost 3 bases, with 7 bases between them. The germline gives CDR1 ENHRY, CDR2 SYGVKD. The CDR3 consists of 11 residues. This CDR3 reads CAITDGYEQYF. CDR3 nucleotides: TGTGCCATCACTGACGGCTACGAGCAGTACTTC.